This T cell receptor (beta chain) came from a study of beta chain features in type 1 diabetes. Findings of the study overall: Whether TCRB rearrangement is influenced by HLA type went unresolved here.

This clone has only a few counts. The antigen is not known. What was sequenced were expressed TCRB transcripts, since all of the isolated RNA had been reverse transcribed. Method: immunoSEQ multiplex PCR; TCRdb's copy keeps in-frame clones and lacks some. The sample contains under 550,000 clones, more than 9.5% of which appear only once. Sorting based on CD45RO/CCR7/CD25/CD127/CD95/CD27 separated CD4+ naive, central memory, regulatory and stem cell-like memory cells. CDR3 length: 12 residues. Germline CDR1 reads PRHDT; CDR2 reads FYEKMQ (reference sequence). V was trimmed by 2 bases and J by 4 bases, leaving 6 bases between them.

This sequence originates from a woman aged 18-29 years in good health. The sequenced sample was naive CD4+ T cells from blood. V is TRBV13 and J is TRBJ2-7; D remains unclear. DNA for the CDR3: TGTGCCAGCAGCTTATGGGGATACGAGCAGTACTTC. It translates to CASSLWGYEQYF.